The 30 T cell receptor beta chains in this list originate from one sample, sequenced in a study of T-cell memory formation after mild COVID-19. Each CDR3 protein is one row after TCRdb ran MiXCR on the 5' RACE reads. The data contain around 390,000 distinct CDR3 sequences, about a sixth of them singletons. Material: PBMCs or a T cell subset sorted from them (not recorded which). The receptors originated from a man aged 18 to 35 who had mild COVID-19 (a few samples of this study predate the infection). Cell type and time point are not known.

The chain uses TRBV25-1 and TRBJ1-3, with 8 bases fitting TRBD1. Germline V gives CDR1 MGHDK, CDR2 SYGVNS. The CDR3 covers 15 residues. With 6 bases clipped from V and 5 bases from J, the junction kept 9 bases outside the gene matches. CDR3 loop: CASSKTTGVRNTIYF. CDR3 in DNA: TGTGCCAGCAGCAAAACGACAGGGGTTAGAAACACCATATATTTT.

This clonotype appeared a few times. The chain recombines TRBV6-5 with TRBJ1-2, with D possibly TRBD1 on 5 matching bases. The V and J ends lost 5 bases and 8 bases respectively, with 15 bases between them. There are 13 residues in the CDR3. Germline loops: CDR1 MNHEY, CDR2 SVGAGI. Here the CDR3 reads CASSSRGGRGYTF. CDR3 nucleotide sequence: TGTGCCAGCAGTAGCCGCGGGGGGAGGGGCTACACCTTC.

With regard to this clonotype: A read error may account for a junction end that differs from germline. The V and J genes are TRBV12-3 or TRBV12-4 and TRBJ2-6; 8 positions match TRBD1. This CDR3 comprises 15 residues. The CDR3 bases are TGTGCCAGCAGTCCGACAGGGGTTGGGGACAACGTCCTGACTTTC. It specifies CASSPTGVGDNVLTF.

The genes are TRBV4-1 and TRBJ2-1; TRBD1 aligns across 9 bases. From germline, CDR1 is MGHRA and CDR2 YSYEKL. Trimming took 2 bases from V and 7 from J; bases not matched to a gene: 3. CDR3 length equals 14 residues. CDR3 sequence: CASSQRDRENEQFF. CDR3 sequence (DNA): TGCGCCAGCAGCCAACGGGACAGGGAGAATGAGCAGTTCTTC.

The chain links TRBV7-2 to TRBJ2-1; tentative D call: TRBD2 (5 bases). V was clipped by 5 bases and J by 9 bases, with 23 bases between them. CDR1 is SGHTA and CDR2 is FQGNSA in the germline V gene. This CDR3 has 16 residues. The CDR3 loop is CASSPRGVARVGEQFF. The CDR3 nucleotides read TGTGCCAGCAGCCCCCGTGGGGTGGCGAGGGTCGGTGAGCAGTTCTTC.

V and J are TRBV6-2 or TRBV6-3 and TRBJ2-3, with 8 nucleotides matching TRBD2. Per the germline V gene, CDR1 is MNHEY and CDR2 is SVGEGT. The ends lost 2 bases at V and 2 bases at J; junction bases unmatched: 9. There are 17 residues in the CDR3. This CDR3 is CASSYEVGLGNTDTQYF. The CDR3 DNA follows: TGTGCCAGCAGTTACGAGGTGGGACTAGGGAACACAGATACGCAGTATTTT.

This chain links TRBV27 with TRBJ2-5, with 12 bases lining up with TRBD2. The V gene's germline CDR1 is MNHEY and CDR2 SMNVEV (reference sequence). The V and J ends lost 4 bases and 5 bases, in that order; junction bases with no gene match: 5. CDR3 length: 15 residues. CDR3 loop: CASSSSGGAGETQYF. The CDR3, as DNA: TGTGCCAGCAGTTCTAGCGGGGGGGCCGGTGAGACCCAGTACTTC.

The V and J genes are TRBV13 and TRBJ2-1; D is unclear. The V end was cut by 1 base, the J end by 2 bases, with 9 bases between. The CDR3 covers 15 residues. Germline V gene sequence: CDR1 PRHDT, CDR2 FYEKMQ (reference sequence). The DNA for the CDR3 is TGTGCCAGCAGCTTAGTGGCCCTACCCTACAATGAGCAGTTCTTC. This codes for CASSLVALPYNEQFF.

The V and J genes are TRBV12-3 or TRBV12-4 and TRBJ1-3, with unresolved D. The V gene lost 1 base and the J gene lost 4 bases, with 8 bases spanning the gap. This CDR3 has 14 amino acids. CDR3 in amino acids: CASSLGTAGNTIYF. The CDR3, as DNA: TGTGCCAGCAGTTTAGGGACGGCGGGAAACACCATATATTTT.

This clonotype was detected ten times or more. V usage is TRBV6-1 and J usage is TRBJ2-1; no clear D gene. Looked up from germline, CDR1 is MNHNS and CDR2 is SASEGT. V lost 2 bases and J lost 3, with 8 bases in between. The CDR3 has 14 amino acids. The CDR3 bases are TGTGCCAGCAGTGAAAACTGGCGCTACAATGAGCAGTTCTTC. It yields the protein CASSENWRYNEQFF.

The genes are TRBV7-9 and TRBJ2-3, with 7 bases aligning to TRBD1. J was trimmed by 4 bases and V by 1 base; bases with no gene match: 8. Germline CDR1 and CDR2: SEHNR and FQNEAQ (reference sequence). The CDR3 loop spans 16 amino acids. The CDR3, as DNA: TGTGCCAGCAGCTTAGGTGAGGGGGCCGAGGCAGATACGCAGTATTTT. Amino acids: CASSLGEGAEADTQYF.

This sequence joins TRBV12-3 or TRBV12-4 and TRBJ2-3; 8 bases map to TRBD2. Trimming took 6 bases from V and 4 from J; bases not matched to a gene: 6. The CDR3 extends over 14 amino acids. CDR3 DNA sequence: TGTGCCAGCAGCCGGACTAGCCCATCAGATACGCAGTATTTT. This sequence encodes CASSRTSPSDTQYF.

The CDR3: CASSPIGLGEAFF. The CDR3, as DNA: TGTGCCAGCAGTCCCATAGGGTTAGGCGAGGCTTTCTTT. The chain links TRBV28 to TRBJ1-1; no firm D call. Looked up from germline, CDR1 is MDHEN and CDR2 is SYDVKM. The CDR3 runs 13 residues. Trimming removed 5 bases from V and 11 bases from J, with 18 bases in between.

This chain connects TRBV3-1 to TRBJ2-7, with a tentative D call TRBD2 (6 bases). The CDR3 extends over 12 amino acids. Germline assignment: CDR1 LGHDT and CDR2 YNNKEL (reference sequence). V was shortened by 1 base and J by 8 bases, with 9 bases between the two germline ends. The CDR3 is CASSQGGGKQYV. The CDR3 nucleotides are TGTGCCAGCAGCCAAGGGGGCGGGAAGCAGTACGTC.

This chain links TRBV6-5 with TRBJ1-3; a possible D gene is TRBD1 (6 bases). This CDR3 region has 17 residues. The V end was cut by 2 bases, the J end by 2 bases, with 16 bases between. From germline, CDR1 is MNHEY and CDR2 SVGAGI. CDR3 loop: CASSYRLRTATGNTIYF. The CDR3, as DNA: TGTGCCAGCAGTTACCGACTTCGGACAGCTACTGGAAACACCATATATTTT.

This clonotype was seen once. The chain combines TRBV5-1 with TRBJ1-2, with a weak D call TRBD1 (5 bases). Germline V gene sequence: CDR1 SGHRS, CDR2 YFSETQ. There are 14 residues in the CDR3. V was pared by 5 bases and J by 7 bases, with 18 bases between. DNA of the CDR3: TGCGCCAGCAGAGAGGGTAGGGGAGTCTCTGGCTACACCTTC. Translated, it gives CASREGRGVSGYTF.

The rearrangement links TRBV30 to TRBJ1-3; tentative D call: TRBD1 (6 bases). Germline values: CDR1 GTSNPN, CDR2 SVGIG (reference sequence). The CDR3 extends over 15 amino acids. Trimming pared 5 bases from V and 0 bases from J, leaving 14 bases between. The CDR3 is CAWSRTAVSGNTIYF. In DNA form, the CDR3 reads TGTGCCTGGTCAAGGACAGCCGTCTCTGGAAACACCATATATTTT.

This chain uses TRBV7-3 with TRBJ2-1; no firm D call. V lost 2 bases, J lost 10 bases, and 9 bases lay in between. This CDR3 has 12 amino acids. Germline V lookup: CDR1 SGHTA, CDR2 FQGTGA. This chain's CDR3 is CASSLGPSEQFF. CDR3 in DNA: TGTGCCAGCAGCTTAGGCCCGTCCGAGCAGTTCTTC.

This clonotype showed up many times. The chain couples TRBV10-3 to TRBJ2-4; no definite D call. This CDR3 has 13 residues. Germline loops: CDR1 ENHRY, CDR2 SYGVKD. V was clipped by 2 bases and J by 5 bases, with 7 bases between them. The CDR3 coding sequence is TGTGCCATCAGTGAGGGGTTGGAAAACATTCAGTACTTC. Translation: CAISEGLENIQYF.

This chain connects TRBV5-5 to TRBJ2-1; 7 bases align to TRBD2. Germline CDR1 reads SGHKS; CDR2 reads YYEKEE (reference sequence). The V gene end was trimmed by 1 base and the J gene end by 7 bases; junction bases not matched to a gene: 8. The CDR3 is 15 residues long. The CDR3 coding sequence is TGTGCCAGCAGCTTGAGATCAGCGGGGCGAAATGAGCAGTTCTTC. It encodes CASSLRSAGRNEQFF.

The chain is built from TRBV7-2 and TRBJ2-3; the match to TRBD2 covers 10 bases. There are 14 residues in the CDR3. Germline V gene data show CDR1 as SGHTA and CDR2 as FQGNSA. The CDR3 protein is CAATSGVLPDTQYF. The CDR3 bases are TGTGCAGCTACTAGCGGGGTCTTACCAGATACGCAGTATTTT. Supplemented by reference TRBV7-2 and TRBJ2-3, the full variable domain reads GAGVSQSPSNKVTEKGKDVELRCDPISGHTALYWYRQSLGQGLEFLIYFQGNSAPDKSGLPSDRFSAERTGGSVSTLTIQRTQQEDSAVYLCAATSGVLPDTQYFGPGTRLTVL.

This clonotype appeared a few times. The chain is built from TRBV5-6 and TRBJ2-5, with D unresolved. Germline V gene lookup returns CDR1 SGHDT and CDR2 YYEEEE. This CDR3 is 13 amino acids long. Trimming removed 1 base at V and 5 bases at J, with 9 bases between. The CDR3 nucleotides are TGTGCCAGCAGCTTGTTACAGTGGGAGACCCAGTACTTC. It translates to CASSLLQWETQYF.

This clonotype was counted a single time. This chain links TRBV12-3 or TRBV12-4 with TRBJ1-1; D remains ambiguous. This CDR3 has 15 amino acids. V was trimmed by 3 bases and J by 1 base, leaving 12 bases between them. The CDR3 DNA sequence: TGTGCCAGCAGTTTTTCCCCGTACAGGAACACTGAAGCTTTCTTT. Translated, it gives CASSFSPYRNTEAFF.

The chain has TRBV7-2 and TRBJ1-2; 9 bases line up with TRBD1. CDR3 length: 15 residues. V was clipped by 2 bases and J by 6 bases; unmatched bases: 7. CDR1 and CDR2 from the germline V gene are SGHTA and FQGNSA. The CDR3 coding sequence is TGTGCCAGCAGCTTACGGTCAGGGACAGGGAATGGCTACACCTTC. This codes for CASSLRSGTGNGYTF.

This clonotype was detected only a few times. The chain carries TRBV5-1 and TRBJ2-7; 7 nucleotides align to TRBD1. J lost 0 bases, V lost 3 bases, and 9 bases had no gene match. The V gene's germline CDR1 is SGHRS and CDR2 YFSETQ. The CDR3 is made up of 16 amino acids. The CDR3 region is CASSSLDRTSSYEQYF. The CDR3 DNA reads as TGCGCCAGCAGCTCCTTGGACAGGACGAGCTCCTACGAGCAGTACTTC.

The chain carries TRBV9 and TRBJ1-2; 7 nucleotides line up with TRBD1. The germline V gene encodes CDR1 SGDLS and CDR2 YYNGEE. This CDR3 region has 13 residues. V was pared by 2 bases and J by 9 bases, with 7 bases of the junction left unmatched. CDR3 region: CASSVATGASYTF. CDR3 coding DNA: TGTGCCAGCAGCGTTGCAACAGGGGCGAGCTACACCTTC.

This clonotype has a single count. CDR3 residues: CSAELDRRGGYTF. In DNA form, the CDR3 reads TGCAGTGCTGAACTGGACAGGAGAGGCGGCTACACCTTC. The chain joins TRBV20-1 to TRBJ1-2; 7 bases map to TRBD1. Germline-derived CDR1 and CDR2 are DFQATT and SNEGSKA (reference sequence). The CDR3 is 13 amino acids. The V and J ends lost 5 bases and 8 bases, in that order; junction bases with no gene match: 11.

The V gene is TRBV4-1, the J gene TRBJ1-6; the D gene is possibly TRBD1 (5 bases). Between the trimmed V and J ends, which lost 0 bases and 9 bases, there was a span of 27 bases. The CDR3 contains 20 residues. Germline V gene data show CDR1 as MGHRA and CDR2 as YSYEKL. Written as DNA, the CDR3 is TGCGCCAGCAGCCAAGATCGGCGGGGCGGGAAAATCGAGTGGAGTTCACCCCTCCACTTT. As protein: CASSQDRRGGKIEWSSPLHF.

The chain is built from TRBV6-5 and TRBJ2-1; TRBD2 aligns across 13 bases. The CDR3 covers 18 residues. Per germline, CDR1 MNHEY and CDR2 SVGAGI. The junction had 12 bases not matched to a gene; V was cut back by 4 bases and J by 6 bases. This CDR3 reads CASSSDPTGTSGANEQFF. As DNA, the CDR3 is TGTGCCAGCAGTTCCGATCCAACCGGGACTAGCGGGGCCAATGAGCAGTTCTTC.

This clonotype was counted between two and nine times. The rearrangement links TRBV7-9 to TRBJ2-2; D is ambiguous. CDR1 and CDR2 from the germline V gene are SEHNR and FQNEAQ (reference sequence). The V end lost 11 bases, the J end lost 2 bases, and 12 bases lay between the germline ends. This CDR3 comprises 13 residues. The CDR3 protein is CACNRFNTGELFF. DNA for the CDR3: TGTGCCTGTAACCGTTTCAACACCGGGGAGCTGTTTTTT.